Reported below is one T cell receptor beta chain. TCRdb keeps only in-frame clones here, not all; method: immunoSEQ multiplex PCR. The sample includes approximately 86,000 clones, roughly 92% seen only once; the top ten take 1% to 1.3%. The sample originates from a study of OX40 agonist ivuxolimab in advanced cancers. The CDR3 has 16 amino acids. The germline V gene has CDR1 KGHSH and CDR2 LQKENI. V dropped 3 bases and J dropped 4 bases, with 18 bases sitting between them. The TCR sequence derives from an adult with an advanced solid tumor such as melanoma, head and neck, liver or kidney cancer. The rearrangement joins TRBV18 to TRBJ1-1, with D hard to call. The sample consisted of CD4+ or CD8+ T cells sorted from blood, taken in a trial of the OX40 agonist ivuxolimab. CDR3 protein: CASSPKGLAGITEAFF. The DNA of the CDR3 is TGTGCCAGCTCACCTAAAGGCCTTGCGGGGATCACTGAAGCTTTCTTT.